This is a list of T cell receptor beta chains from one sample in a study of vaccination and CD4 T cells after COVID-19. TCRdb re-called the PCR reads through MiXCR, storing one row per CDR3 protein. The profile shows over 20,000 distinct CDR3 sequences, 40% to 50% of them singletons. Their target antigens are unknown. Specimen: CD4+ T cells from blood, cultured in vitro, collected before SARS-CoV-2 vaccination. The source is a human donor who received a COVID-19 vaccine. Both conserved end residues are part of each CDR3. A D gene is named only where the DNA matches it firmly. A clone size is listed for some rows: how often the clone was seen (once, few, many), or a class if it is expanded.

D gene | J gene | V gene | clone size | CDR3 DNA | CDR3 protein
. | TRBJ1-6 | TRBV10-2 | . | TGCGCCAGCAGTGAGGGATCATATAATTCACCCCTCCACTTT | CASSEGSYNSPLHF
. | TRBJ2-6 | TRBV30 | . | TGTGCCTGGAGTGTTGGGTACTCTGGGGCCAACGTCCTGACTTTC | CAWSVGYSGANVLTF
. | TRBJ1-3 | TRBV4-1 | . | TGCGCCAGCAGCCAAGTTACCGCTGGAAACACCATATATTTT | CASSQVTAGNTIYF
TRBD1 | TRBJ1-2 | TRBV29-1 | few | TGCAGCGTTGAAGATCGGGATGGACAGGGAAACTATGGCTACACCTTC | CSVEDRDGQGNYGYTF
TRBD2 | TRBJ2-5 | TRBV7-2 | . | TGTGCCAGCAGCCCACATAGCGGGGGGCAAGAGACCCAGTACTTC | CASSPHSGGQETQYF
. | TRBJ1-1 | TRBV5-1 | few | TGCGCCAGCAGCTGGGGTAGGGACACTGAAGCTTTCTTT | CASSWGRDTEAFF
. | TRBJ1-3 | TRBV30 | . | TGTGCCTGGAGTGTAAGGTTGGGGGTTGGAAACACCATATATTTT | CAWSVRLGVGNTIYF
TRBD2 | TRBJ2-1 | TRBV7-2 | . | TGTGCCAGCAGCTTAGGAGCGGGGGGTGGGAATGAGCAGTTCTTC | CASSLGAGGGNEQFF
TRBD1 | TRBJ1-5 | TRBV15 | few | TGTGCCACCAGCAGAGATCCGGCGGGGACAGCTAATCAGCCCCAGCATTTT | CATSRDPAGTANQPQHF
. | TRBJ1-1 | TRBV6-1 | . | TGTGCCAGCACCCTTGACACTCCGAACACTGAAGCTTTCTTT | CASTLDTPNTEAFF
TRBD1 | TRBJ2-1 | TRBV24-1 | . | TGTGCCACCAGTGTATCCGGAGTGGGGACAGGGGGTGAGCAGTTCTTC | CATSVSGVGTGGEQFF
. | TRBJ1-2 | TRBV5-6 | few | TGTGCCAGCAGCGCCCCCGTGGTGCCCGGTACCTATAACTATGGCTACACCTTC | CASSAPVVPGTYNYGYTF
TRBD1 | TRBJ1-6 | TRBV20-1 | . | TGCAGTGCTAGCGCCAGGACAGGGTTTAATTCACCCCTCCACTTT | CSASARTGFNSPLHF
TRBD1 | TRBJ2-5 | TRBV5-6 | . | TGTGCCAGCACCCGGACAGGGTGGGAGACCCAGTACTTC | CASTRTGWETQYF
. | TRBJ2-2 | TRBV7-3 | . | TGTGCCAGCAGCTCCCGAGACCACACCGGGGAGCTGTTTTTT | CASSSRDHTGELFF
TRBD1 | TRBJ1-2 | TRBV19 | . | TGTGCCTCGGCAACGGGACAGCAGGATGGCTACACCTTC | CASATGQQDGYTF
TRBD1 | TRBJ2-1 | TRBV24-1 | few | TGTGCCACCAGTGATCCCCTTCCCAGGGGGCCTGATGAGCAGTTCTTC | CATSDPLPRGPDEQFF
TRBD2 | TRBJ2-1 | TRBV6-1 | . | TGTGCCAGCAGACTTAGCGGGGACTACAATGAGCAGTTCTTC | CASRLSGDYNEQFF
. | TRBJ1-1 | TRBV12-3/TRBV12-4 | few | TGTGCCAGCAGGCAACATGTTGGGTCTGCTGAAGCTTTCTTT | CASRQHVGSAEAFF
TRBD1 | TRBJ1-5 | TRBV19 | few | TGTGCCAGCACAGGGGGCGGTCAGCCCCAGCATTTT | CASTGGGQPQHF
. | TRBJ2-7 | TRBV24-1 | few | TGTGCCACCAGTGATCCTCCGGCCTACGAGCAGTACTTC | CATSDPPAYEQYF
TRBD1 | TRBJ2-3 | TRBV19 | few | TGTGCCAGTACCACCGGGACAGGGTCTGGCACAGATACGCAGTATTTT | CASTTGTGSGTDTQYF
. | TRBJ1-6 | TRBV27 | few | TGTGCCAGCAGTCCGGGGGTAGGGGTATCACCCCTCCACTTT | CASSPGVGVSPLHF
. | TRBJ2-7 | TRBV19 | . | TGTGCCAGTAGTATAGGACAAGGTAGCTACGAGCAGTACTTC | CASSIGQGSYEQYF
. | TRBJ1-5 | TRBV2 | . | TGTGCCAGCAGGAACGGGGGGGGAGGGCCCCAGCATTTT | CASRNGGGGPQHF
TRBD2 | TRBJ2-3 | TRBV19 | . | TGTGCCAGTAGTGGTACTAGCGGGGGGACGACCACAGATACGCAGTATTTT | CASSGTSGGTTTDTQYF
TRBD1 | TRBJ1-3 | TRBV12-3/TRBV12-4 | few | TGTGCCAGCAGAGACAGGGCGGGAAACACCATATATTTT | CASRDRAGNTIYF
. | TRBJ1-6 | TRBV6-4 | . | TGTGCCAGCAGTGACAGCAATAATTCACCCCTCCACTTT | CASSDSNNSPLHF
. | TRBJ2-7 | TRBV15 | . | TGTGCCACCAACAACCCCTCAGGATACGAGCAGTACTTC | CATNNPSGYEQYF
TRBD2 | TRBJ2-7 | TRBV7-9 | . | TGTGCCAGCAGTCCTAGCGGGGGGAGTGAGCAGTACTTC | CASSPSGGSEQYF
. | TRBJ1-2 | TRBV10-3 | . | TGTGCCATCAGTGGAGAGGAAGGGGGTGGCTACACCTTC | CAISGEEGGGYTF
TRBD1 | TRBJ2-5 | TRBV24-1 | . | TGTGCCACCAGTTCCCCTTCACAGGGGCGCCAAGAGACCCAGTACTTC | CATSSPSQGRQETQYF
TRBD1 | TRBJ1-2 | TRBV15 | . | TGTGCCACCAGCAGAGACCCAGGGGGCAGTTATGGCTACACCTTC | CATSRDPGGSYGYTF
. | TRBJ2-7 | TRBV30 | few | TGTGCCTGGAGTGTACACATTGGAGGGGCCCCAAACGAGCAGTACTTC | CAWSVHIGGAPNEQYF
TRBD1 | TRBJ1-6 | TRBV25-1 | . | TGTGCCAGCAGTCGGGCAGGGGGATCACCCCTCCACTTT | CASSRAGGSPLHF
. | TRBJ1-3 | TRBV19 | . | TGTGCCAGTAGGAACCGACAGACTTCTGGAAACACCATATATTTT | CASRNRQTSGNTIYF